These 4 T cell receptor beta chains were all obtained from the same sample, sequenced in a study of T-cell reconstitution after alpha-beta-depleted transplantation in children. Unique molecular identifiers were incorporated when the TCRbeta library was constructed. TCRdb called the PCR reads again in MiXCR, with one record for every CDR3 protein. In the table there are approximately 340,000 distinct CDR3 sequences, approximately 10% of which are singletons. This specimen consisted of PBMCs from the stem cell graft donor, obtained from the stem cell graft. The receptors were sampled from a human donor who donated a stem cell graft to a child with acute lymphoblastic leukemia.

This chain joins TRBV4-3 and TRBJ2-7; D unclear. The germline V and J ends were trimmed by 1 base and 3 bases, with 16 bases remaining between them. The CDR3 contains 16 residues. CDR1 and CDR2 from the germline V gene are LGHNA and YSLEER. CDR3 bases: TGCGCCAGCAGCCAAGGTCACATCGACCAACTCTACGAGCAGTACTTC. It translates to CASSQGHIDQLYEQYF.

The chain links TRBV19 to TRBJ1-1; a possible D gene is TRBD1 (5 bases). From germline, CDR1 is LNHDA and CDR2 SQIVND (reference sequence). Trimming took 3 bases from V and 11 from J, leaving 10 bases between them. The length of the CDR3 is 11 residues. The CDR3 DNA sequence: TGTGCCAGTAGTATTGAGACAGCGGCTTTCTTT. Translated: CASSIETAAFF.

Only a few counts were recorded for this clonotype. This chain joins TRBV5-1 and TRBJ1-6; 10 bases are a match to TRBD1. Germline lookup yields CDR1 SGHRS and CDR2 YFSETQ. This CDR3 comprises 15 residues. Unmatched junction bases numbered 4, after V lost 3 bases and J lost 7 bases. The DNA for the CDR3 is TGCGCCAGCAGCTCAGGACAGGGGGGAAATTCACCCCTCCACTTT. Its protein is CASSSGQGGNSPLHF. The full variable domain, its missing parts supplied by reference TRBV5-1 and TRBJ1-6, is KAGVTQTPRYLIKTRGQQVTLSCSPISGHRSVSWYQQTPGQGLQFLFEYFSETQRNKGNFPGRFSGRQFSNSRSEMNVSTLELGDSALYLCASSSGQGGNSPLHFGNGTRLTVT.

This clonotype has more than one count but fewer than ten. The V call is TRBV7-9, the J call TRBJ2-1, with D possibly TRBD2 on 5 matching bases. Looked up from germline, CDR1 is SEHNR and CDR2 is FQNEAQ (reference sequence). CDR3 length: 13 residues. Trimming cost V 4 bases and J 3 bases, with 7 bases left between them. The CDR3 DNA reads as TGTGCCAGCAGCTCCGAGGGCTACAATGAGCAGTTCTTC. This gives the protein CASSSEGYNEQFF.